These 20 T cell receptor beta chains came from one sample sequenced in a study of blood T cell repertoires in COVID-19. Clones were read by immunoSEQ multiplex PCR, and TCRdb kept only the in-frame ones, dropping some. The sample lists about 130,000 clones, about 88% seen once, with roughly 1.2% in the top ten. The sample consisted of peripheral blood. These receptors all stem from a woman over 75 with acute or convalescent COVID-19.

This chain connects TRBV9 to TRBJ1-4, with 10 bases that match TRBD1. This CDR3 is 17 amino acids long. J lost 1 base, V lost 4 bases, and 7 bases had no gene match. Germline CDR1 and CDR2: SGDLS and YYNGEE. CDR3: CASSPRTGGGTNEKLFF. In DNA form, the CDR3 reads TGTGCCAGCAGCCCCCGGACAGGGGGAGGAACTAATGAAAAACTGTTTTTT.

This clone was seen only once. This chain connects TRBV4-2 to TRBJ1-4; 7 nucleotides agree with TRBD1. This CDR3 has 14 residues. Germline V gene data show CDR1 as LGHNA and CDR2 as YNFKEQ. Germline trimming cut 4 bases from V and 4 bases from J; bases unmatched to any gene: 3. CDR3 in amino acids: CASSPRQGNEKLFF. Here the CDR3 DNA reads TGTGCCAGCAGCCCCCGACAGGGTAATGAAAAACTGTTTTTT.

The CDR3 nucleotides are TGTGCCAGCAGTCAAACACAGGGGCGGTACGAGCAGTACTTC. Encoded protein: CASSQTQGRYEQYF. The rearrangement links TRBV6-2 or TRBV6-3 to TRBJ2-7, with 7 bases aligning to TRBD1. Germline-derived CDR1 and CDR2 are MNHEY and SVGEGT. The CDR3 sequence is 14 residues long. V was clipped by 5 bases and J by 4 bases; unmatched bases: 8.

This chain links TRBV9 with TRBJ2-5; D possibly corresponds to TRBD2 (6 bases). Germline CDR1 and CDR2: SGDLS and YYNGEE. The V end lost 0 bases, the J end lost 5 bases, and 11 bases lay between the germline ends. The length of the CDR3 is 14 residues. This CDR3 reads CASSVDGRYETQYF. The CDR3 bases are TGTGCCAGCAGCGTAGACGGGAGATATGAGACCCAGTACTTC.

The J gene is TRBJ1-1, the V gene TRBV6-6; possibly TRBD1 for D (6 bases). The CDR3 spans 12 residues. V was shortened by 6 bases and J by 10 bases, with 15 bases between the two germline ends. CDR1 is MNHNY and CDR2 is SVGAGI in the germline V gene (reference sequence). The CDR3 spells CASSTQGRAAFF. CDR3 sequence (DNA): TGTGCCAGCAGCACACAGGGCCGGGCAGCTTTCTTT.

This sequence joins TRBV9 and TRBJ1-6; 7 nucleotides line up with TRBD1. The CDR3 is 16 residues long. Trimming cost V 4 bases and J 0 bases; bases outside gene matches: 4. Germline-derived CDR1 and CDR2 are SGDLS and YYNGEE. DNA for the CDR3: TGTGCCAGCAGCATTAGGGACAGCTCCTATAATTCACCCCTCCACTTT. Protein sequence: CASSIRDSSYNSPLHF. Supplemented by reference TRBV9 and TRBJ1-6, the full variable domain reads DSGVTQTPKHLITATGQRVTLRCSPRSGDLSVYWYQQSLDQGLQFLIQYYNGEERAKGNILERFSAQQFPDLHSELNLSSLELGDSALYFCASSIRDSSYNSPLHFGNGTRLTVT.

This chain connects TRBV3-1 (or the pseudogene TRBV3-2) to TRBJ2-6, with D maybe TRBD1 (6 bases). Trimming left V 6 bases short and J 0 bases short, with 12 bases between. The germline CDR1 and CDR2 sequences are LGHDT and YNNKEL (reference sequence). CDR3 length equals 16 residues. CDR3 loop: CASREQGTSGANVLTF. The DNA for the CDR3 is TGTGCCAGCAGAGAGCAGGGGACCTCTGGGGCCAACGTCCTGACTTTC.

Turning to this clone: A read error may produce the germline difference seen at one junction end. The V call is TRBV6-2 or TRBV6-3, the J call TRBJ1-4; TRBD1 matches 8 bases. Germline CDR1 and CDR2: MNHEY and SVGEGT. The CDR3 is 16 residues long. This CDR3 is CASSYSGGAGHEKLFF. In DNA, the CDR3 is TGTGCCAGCAGCTACTCAGGGGGCGCGGGGCATGAAAAACTGTTTTTT.

The chain couples TRBV6-5 to TRBJ2-3; the D gene is possibly TRBD1 (6 bases). CDR1 is MNHEY and CDR2 is SVGAGI in the germline V gene. V lost 4 bases and J 4 bases, leaving 9 bases between the germline ends. This CDR3 comprises 13 residues. The CDR3 region has the DNA TGTGCCAGCAGTTGGGACACAGCAGATACGCAGTATTTT. It codes for CASSWDTADTQYF.

The chain couples TRBV28 to TRBJ2-7; 10 nucleotides line up with TRBD1. The CDR3 consists of 14 residues. With V trimmed by 7 bases and J by 4 bases, 7 bases remained unmatched. CDR1 is MDHEN and CDR2 is SYDVKM in the germline V gene. The CDR3 sequence: CASTPGQGEYEQYF. The CDR3 DNA sequence: TGTGCCAGCACCCCTGGACAGGGGGAATACGAGCAGTACTTC. Combining the CDR3 with reference TRBV28 and TRBJ2-7 gives the whole variable domain DVKVTQSSRYLVKRTGEKVFLECVQDMDHENMFWYRQDPGLGLRLIYFSYDVKMKEKGDIPEGYSVSREKKERFSLILESASTNQTSMYLCASTPGQGEYEQYFGPGTRLTVT.

The V call is TRBV19, the J call TRBJ1-6; TRBD1 might be the D (6 bases). Per germline, CDR1 LNHDA and CDR2 SQIVND (reference sequence). Trimming shortened V by 4 bases and J by 7 bases, and 17 bases separated the two germline ends. CDR3 length: 16 amino acids. This CDR3 reads CASSTTRRGLNSPLHF. For the CDR3, the DNA is TGTGCCAGTAGTACCACCCGGCGGGGGCTCAATTCACCCCTCCACTTT.

A word on this clone: The DNA is omitted, as the CDR3 cannot be located on it reliably, and the CDR3 follows TCRdb's listing. The rearrangement joins TRBV7-9 to TRBJ1-2; TRBD1 was called by the table and not checked on the DNA. Counting both end residues, the CDR3 totals 12 amino acids. Germline assignment: CDR1 SEHNR and CDR2 FQNEAQ (reference sequence). CDR3: CASSFGQGSPLF.

This clone was seen just once. The V gene is TRBV7-4, the J gene TRBJ1-5, with a tentative D call TRBD1 (6 bases). Between the trimmed V and J ends, which lost 7 bases and 3 bases, there was a span of 10 bases. Germline CDR1 SGHVT, CDR2 SQSDAQ. CDR3 length: 13 amino acids. CDR3 DNA: TGTGCCAGCACCTTGGGGGCCAATCAGCCCCAGCATTTT. This sequence encodes CASTLGANQPQHF.

V and J are TRBV28 and TRBJ2-1; D perhaps matches TRBD2 (5 bases). Germline V gene data show CDR1 as MDHEN and CDR2 as SYDVKM. V dropped 6 bases and J dropped 6 bases, with 12 bases sitting between them. The CDR3 runs to 13 residues. The CDR3 DNA reads as TGTGCCAGCAGCTACGGGGTGCGCAATGAGCAGTTCTTC. Its translation: CASSYGVRNEQFF.

The chain carries TRBV18 and TRBJ1-1; TRBD1 aligns across 10 bases. This CDR3 contains 15 residues. Germline V gene data show CDR1 as KGHSH and CDR2 as LQKENI. V was pared by 5 bases and J by 3 bases, with 6 bases of the junction left unmatched. As DNA, the CDR3 is TGTGCCAGCTCATTGCGACAGGGGGCTGACACTGAAGCTTTCTTT. Its translation: CASSLRQGADTEAFF.

The CDR3 DNA is TGTGCCAGCAGCGCCGGCGGGGGGTCGGGAGGCTACACCTTC. Protein: CASSAGGGSGGYTF. This rearrangement joins TRBV9 to TRBJ1-2; D is possibly TRBD1 (5 bases). Germline assignment: CDR1 SGDLS and CDR2 YYNGEE. Trimming cost V 3 bases and J 8 bases, with 17 bases left between them. CDR3 size: 14 residues.

This rearrangement joins TRBV7-9 to TRBJ2-1; tentatively, D is TRBD2 (6 bases). Germline V gene data show CDR1 as SEHNR and CDR2 as FQNEAQ (reference sequence). V lost 5 bases and J 1 base, leaving 15 bases between the germline ends. This CDR3 comprises 16 residues. The CDR3 nucleotides read TGTGCCAGCAGCCCCCTTGGGCGGGGATCCTACAATGAGCAGTTCTTC. Protein: CASSPLGRGSYNEQFF.

A single count supports this clone. This chain joins TRBV6-4 and TRBJ2-1; perhaps TRBD1 as D (5 bases). This CDR3 region has 13 residues. Trimming shortened V by 2 bases and J by 15 bases, and 17 bases separated the two germline ends. Per the germline V gene, CDR1 is MRHNA and CDR2 is SNTAGT. CDR3: CASSDGAEARRFF. The CDR3 bases are TGTGCCAGCAGTGACGGGGCCGAAGCACGCCGGTTCTTC.

Concerning this clone: One end of the junction is discordant with germline, which a read error may explain. The rearrangement links TRBV7-7 to TRBJ2-7, with no clear D. Germline lookup yields CDR1 SSHAT and CDR2 FNYEAQ (reference sequence). This CDR3 contains 14 residues. The CDR3 loop reads CASSSASEAYEQYF. In DNA, the CDR3 is TGTGCTAGCAGCTCGGCAAGTGAGGCCTACGAGCAGTACTTC.

This clone has just one count. The chain recombines TRBV24-1 with TRBJ1-3; D not certain. The ends were cut back, 5 bases at V and 4 bases at J, with 8 bases in the middle. Per the germline V gene, CDR1 is KGHDR and CDR2 is SFDVKD. This CDR3 is 13 amino acids long. The CDR3 DNA follows: TGTGCCACCAGTGTAACTGCCGGAAACACCATATATTTT. It is translated as CATSVTAGNTIYF.